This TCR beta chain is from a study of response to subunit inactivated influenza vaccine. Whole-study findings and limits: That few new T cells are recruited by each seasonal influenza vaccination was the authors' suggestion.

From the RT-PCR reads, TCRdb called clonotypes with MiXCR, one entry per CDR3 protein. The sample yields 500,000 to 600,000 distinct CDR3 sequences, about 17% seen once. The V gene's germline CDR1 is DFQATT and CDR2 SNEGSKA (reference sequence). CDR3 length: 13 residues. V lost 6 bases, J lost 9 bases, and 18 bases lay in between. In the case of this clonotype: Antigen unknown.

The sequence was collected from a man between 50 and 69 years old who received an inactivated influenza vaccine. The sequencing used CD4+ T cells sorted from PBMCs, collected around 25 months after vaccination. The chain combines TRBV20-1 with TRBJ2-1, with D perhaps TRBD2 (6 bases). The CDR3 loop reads CSADGGLVVEQFF. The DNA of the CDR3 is TGCAGTGCAGATGGAGGGCTAGTGGTTGAGCAGTTCTTC.